The clone carrying this TCR beta chain was seen ten or more times. This sample stems from a study of neurological immune-mediated disorders. From 15-18 subjects, each sequencing run yielded over 170 million TCR-beta sequences. One entry per CDR3 protein, called by TCRdb with MiXCR from the 5' RACE reads. This sample has about 120,000 distinct CDR3 sequences, with more than 2.5% found just once. The germline CDR1 and CDR2 sequences are SEHNR and FQNEAQ (reference sequence). V was clipped by 5 bases and J by 6 bases, with 13 bases between them. CDR3 length: 13 amino acids. The clonotype comes from a woman aged 30 to 39 with multiple sclerosis. This chain joins TRBV7-9 and TRBJ1-1; the D gene is possibly TRBD1 (6 bases). Sequencing used PBMCs. CDR3: CASSGGGLSEAFF. The DNA of the CDR3 is TGTGCCAGCAGCGGGGGGGGCTTATCTGAAGCTTTCTTT.